The 27 T cell receptor beta chains below come from one sample, sequenced in a study of blood T cells in healthy people across ages. Primers used in a second PCR of about 7 to 12 cycles were a sample-barcoded 5' primer and a J-beta primer mix. TCRdb re-derived calls from the 5' RACE reads in MiXCR, one entry per CDR3 protein. This table holds about 810,000 distinct CDR3 sequences, around 36% found once. The specimen sequenced was blood. These receptors were obtained from a man younger than 35 in good health.

This rearrangement joins TRBV6-6 to TRBJ1-1, with a tentative D call TRBD1 (6 bases). Trimming cost V 7 bases and J 0 bases, with 15 bases left between them. This CDR3 region has 15 residues. Germline V gene sequence: CDR1 MNHNY, CDR2 SVGAGI (reference sequence). The CDR3 DNA reads as TGTGCCAGCATTGCTCCAGGGGCGATGAACACTGAAGCTTTCTTT. It yields the protein CASIAPGAMNTEAFF.

This sequence joins TRBV7-3 and TRBJ2-3; 8 nucleotides align to TRBD1. This CDR3 has 17 residues. Germline assignment: CDR1 SGHTA and CDR2 FQGTGA. The V gene end was trimmed by 0 bases and the J gene end by 1 base; junction bases not matched to a gene: 6. As DNA, the CDR3 is TGTGCCAGCAGCTTAACAGCCCCAGGGGGCGGCACAGATACGCAGTATTTT. This gives the protein CASSLTAPGGGTDTQYF.

This sequence joins TRBV7-2 and TRBJ2-1; 10 bases match TRBD2. The CDR3 runs to 15 residues. J gave up 8 bases and V 5 bases, and 9 bases lay outside the gene matches. Germline V lookup: CDR1 SGHTA, CDR2 FQGNSA. The CDR3 DNA reads as TGTGCCAGCAGCCACTTAGCGGGGGGCCGGGATGAGCAGTTCTTC. Translated: CASSHLAGGRDEQFF.

The rearrangement joins TRBV7-2 to TRBJ2-7; D is unresolved. Deletions cut 0 bases from V and 2 bases from J, with 8 bases between. Germline V gives CDR1 SGHTA, CDR2 FQGNSA. The CDR3 length is 14 residues. As DNA, the CDR3 is TGTGCCAGCAGCTTAGCTTCACTGACCTACGAGCAGTACTTC. Its translation is CASSLASLTYEQYF.

The J gene is TRBJ2-1, the V gene TRBV7-9; the match to TRBD2 covers 7 bases. Trimming removed 1 base from V and 1 base from J; junction bases left unmatched: 4. Germline V gene data show CDR1 as SEHNR and CDR2 as FQNEAQ (reference sequence). The CDR3 covers 16 residues. Here the CDR3 reads CASSLVAGVSYNEQFF. The CDR3 DNA reads as TGTGCCAGCAGCTTAGTTGCGGGGGTATCCTACAATGAGCAGTTCTTC.

This clonotype was picked up a small number of times. Germline and junction disagree at one end, which may indicate a read error. This sequence joins TRBV4-1 and TRBJ1-2; possible D gene TRBD1, 5 bases. Germline lookup yields CDR1 MGHRA and CDR2 YSYEKL. This CDR3 has 14 residues. The CDR3 region has the DNA TGCGCCAGCAGCCAAGATGGGACGTACCTTGGCCACACCTTC. It encodes CASSQDGTYLGHTF.

V gene TRBV20-1 combines with J gene TRBJ2-1; 11 nucleotides line up with TRBD2. CDR3 length: 16 amino acids. Trimming removed 2 bases from V and 8 bases from J; junction bases left unmatched: 11. The germline CDR1 and CDR2 sequences are DFQATT and SNEGSKA (reference sequence). The CDR3 bases are TGCAGTGCTAGACAGCTAACTAGCGGGAGTATCGATGAGCAGTTCTTC. It yields the protein CSARQLTSGSIDEQFF.

The genes are TRBV15 and TRBJ1-2; tentative D call: TRBD1 (5 bases). V lost 5 bases and J lost 7, with 20 bases in between. Germline V gene sequence: CDR1 LNHNV, CDR2 YYDKDF (reference sequence). CDR3 size: 15 residues. The CDR3 here is CATSPGSGTRGGYTF. The CDR3 DNA is TGTGCCACCAGCCCCGGCTCGGGGACTCGGGGTGGCTACACCTTC.

The genes are TRBV6-5 and TRBJ2-3; D gene ambiguous. CDR3 length equals 16 residues. V lost 0 bases to trimming and J lost 1 base, with 11 bases between them. Germline V gene sequence: CDR1 MNHEY, CDR2 SVGAGI. The DNA for the CDR3 is TGTGCCAGCAGTTACTCGTACCCATCCGGCACAGATACGCAGTATTTT. Translating gives CASSYSYPSGTDTQYF.

This clonotype was counted ten times or more. The chain combines TRBV12-3 or TRBV12-4 with TRBJ1-2, with 7 bases aligning to TRBD1. This CDR3 has 13 amino acids. Germline trimming cut 6 bases from V and 7 bases from J; bases unmatched to any gene: 8. CDR3 sequence reads: CASSPRQGGGYTF. Written as DNA, the CDR3 is TGTGCCAGCAGCCCACGACAGGGAGGTGGCTACACCTTC.

This rearrangement joins TRBV12-3 or TRBV12-4 to TRBJ2-6; either TRBD1 or TRBD2 may supply D (6 bases each). Between the trimmed V and J ends, which lost 4 bases and 0 bases, there was a span of 13 bases. The CDR3 loop spans 17 amino acids. CDR3 protein: CASSSPGASSGANVLTF. In DNA, the CDR3 is TGTGCCAGCAGTTCGCCGGGGGCTAGCTCTGGGGCCAACGTCCTGACTTTC.

The chain joins TRBV20-1 to TRBJ1-2; tentatively, D is TRBD1 (6 bases). Trimming took 3 bases from V and 4 from J, leaving 15 bases between them. CDR1 DFQATT and CDR2 SNEGSKA come from the germline V gene (reference sequence). CDR3 length equals 14 residues. CDR3 nucleotides: TGCAGTGCTAGGGCGGAGAACAGGGCCTATGGCTACACCTTC. It is translated as CSARAENRAYGYTF.

This clonotype was counted many times. The V call is TRBV12-3 or TRBV12-4, the J call TRBJ1-2; possible D gene TRBD1, 5 bases. The CDR3 runs to 13 residues. Trimming took 5 bases from V and 5 from J, leaving 12 bases between them. The CDR3 spells CASSPGLYYGYTF. The CDR3 bases are TGTGCCAGCAGTCCGGGACTATATTATGGCTACACCTTC.

In this sample, this clonotype turned up once. One junction end does not reproduce the germline sequence, and a read error may be involved. The chain combines TRBV5-1 with TRBJ2-1; the D gene is possibly TRBD2 (6 bases). The germline V gene has CDR1 SGHRS and CDR2 YFSETQ. The CDR3 is made up of 13 amino acids. In DNA, the CDR3 is TGCGCCAGCAGGGTGGGACTGCTCAATCAGCAGTTCTTC. Amino acid sequence: CASRVGLLNQQFF.

Note on this clonotype: The junction departs from germline at one end; a sequencing error may be responsible. This chain uses TRBV3-1 with TRBJ2-4; no reliable D call. The CDR3 loop spans 14 amino acids. Germline V gene sequence: CDR1 LGHDT, CDR2 YNNKEL (reference sequence). As DNA, the CDR3 is TGTACCAGCAGCCACGACCTTGGGTATCACATTCAGTACTTC. The encoded protein is CTSSHDLGYHIQYF.

This clonotype was found many times. The chain couples TRBV20-1 to TRBJ2-7; TRBD1 agrees at 9 bases. J was trimmed by 4 bases and V by 6 bases; bases with no gene match: 7. CDR1 and CDR2 (germline): DFQATT, SNEGSKA (reference sequence). This CDR3 is 13 amino acids long. The CDR3 region is CSARTGAVYEQYF. CDR3 bases: TGCAGTGCACGGACAGGGGCAGTATACGAGCAGTACTTC.

This clonotype was seen ten or more times. The rearrangement uses TRBV29-1 and TRBJ2-7; TRBD2 is a possible D gene (6 bases). The CDR3 totals 15 residues. Trimming shortened V by 8 bases and J by 7 bases, and 27 bases separated the two germline ends. Germline CDR1 reads SQVTM; CDR2 reads ANQGSEA. The CDR3 here is CSSAIGGITYNEQYF. The DNA of the CDR3 is TGCAGCTCGGCCATTGGGGGGATCACTTACAATGAGCAGTACTTC.

The chain employs TRBV6-5 and TRBJ1-2; D gene ambiguous. Germline V gene data show CDR1 as MNHEY and CDR2 as SVGAGI. This CDR3 spans 12 amino acids. Trimming removed 5 bases at V and 8 bases at J, with 12 bases between. The CDR3 sequence is CASSTSPYGYTF. CDR3 nucleotide sequence: TGTGCCAGCAGTACGAGCCCCTACGGCTACACCTTC.

On this clonotype itself: A single base separates this from a much larger clone, so it may be a read error. The CDR3, as DNA: TGTGCCAGCAGCCAAAGTTCCATAGCGGATACGCAGTATTTT. The encoded protein is CASSQSSIADTQYF. V is TRBV6-6 and J is TRBJ2-3; possibly TRBD2 for D (5 bases). The V and J ends lost 6 bases and 6 bases respectively, with 16 bases between them. This CDR3 is built from 14 residues. Germline V gene lookup returns CDR1 MNHNY and CDR2 SVGAGI (reference sequence).

This sequence joins TRBV11-3 and TRBJ2-2; D is undetermined. This CDR3 spans 14 amino acids. V lost 5 bases and J 4 bases, leaving 11 bases between the germline ends. Germline assignment: CDR1 SGHNT and CDR2 YENEEA. CDR3 nucleotide sequence: TGTGCCAGCAGCGCAGCAAGAGCCACCGGGGAGCTGTTTTTT. It codes for CASSAARATGELFF.

This clonotype was seen a few times. V gene TRBV3-1 combines with J gene TRBJ2-1, with D tentatively TRBD1 (6 bases). Trimming took off 1 base at V and 0 bases at J, with 13 bases between the two ends. Germline CDR1 is LGHDT and CDR2 is YNNKEL (reference sequence). The CDR3 sequence is 17 residues long. The CDR3 is CASSQAGVVISYNEQFF. The DNA of the CDR3 is TGTGCCAGCAGCCAAGCAGGGGTTGTCATCTCCTACAATGAGCAGTTCTTC.

The chain employs TRBV20-1 and TRBJ2-5, with 8 positions matching TRBD1. The CDR3 extends over 15 amino acids. The V gene end was trimmed by 0 bases and the J gene end by 3 bases; junction bases not matched to a gene: 6. The germline V gene encodes CDR1 DFQATT and CDR2 SNEGSKA (reference sequence). The CDR3 loop is CSARDGQGLKETQYF. In DNA, the CDR3 is TGCAGTGCTAGAGACGGACAGGGCCTAAAAGAGACCCAGTACTTC.

The V call is TRBV19, the J call TRBJ1-1, with D unresolved. CDR1 LNHDA and CDR2 SQIVND come from the germline V gene (reference sequence). V shed 2 bases and J shed 4 bases, with 11 bases lying between them. The CDR3 loop spans 14 amino acids. The CDR3: CASSIQSASTEAFF. The CDR3 region has the DNA TGTGCCAGTAGTATACAGTCGGCGAGCACTGAAGCTTTCTTT.

This clonotype was counted at least ten times. The chain joins TRBV7-2 to TRBJ2-3; TRBD1 is a possible D gene (5 bases). Germline V CDR1 and CDR2: SGHTA, FQGNSA. V lost 2 bases to trimming and J lost 2 bases, with 11 bases between them. The CDR3 has 15 amino acids. CDR3 nucleotide sequence: TGTGCCAGCAGCTTAAGTGCAGGGAACACAGATACGCAGTATTTT. Protein product: CASSLSAGNTDTQYF.

This clonotype has only a few counts. The chain joins TRBV7-3 to TRBJ2-3; 10 positions match TRBD2. V trimming: 5 bases; J trimming: 4 bases; junction bases outside the gene matches: 6. The CDR3 totals 15 residues. Per germline, CDR1 SGHTA and CDR2 FQGTGA. The CDR3 DNA follows: TGTGCCAGCAGCCCCACTAGCGGGGTAGCAGATACGCAGTATTTT. It translates to CASSPTSGVADTQYF.

This clonotype was seen only a few times. The gene calls are TRBV5-1 and TRBJ1-2, with no clear D. The ends were cut back, 3 bases at V and 2 bases at J, with 8 bases in the middle. CDR3 length: 13 residues. Germline V lookup: CDR1 SGHRS, CDR2 YFSETQ. The CDR3 DNA reads TGCGCCAGCAGCTCCGAGATCAACTATGGCTACACCTTC. Its translation: CASSSEINYGYTF.

This clonotype was counted only a few times. The rearrangement joins TRBV7-9 to TRBJ2-5; D gene uncertain. This CDR3 is 14 amino acids long. The V end was cut by 5 bases, the J end by 5 bases, with 15 bases between. Germline V gene data show CDR1 as SEHNR and CDR2 as FQNEAQ (reference sequence). CDR3 amino acids: CASSDGRVQETQYF. CDR3 in DNA: TGTGCCAGCAGCGACGGACGAGTCCAGGAGACCCAGTACTTC.